The 18 T cell receptor beta chains given below trace back to one sample, sequenced in a study of shared clonotypes between healthy human individuals. TCRdb's copy holds only in-frame clones and misses some; the assay was immunoSEQ multiplex PCR. Of a few million clones detected, roughly 92% appear once; the ten largest clones hold 0.11% to 0.15%. Material: naive CD4+ T cells sorted from blood. As for subset: CD45RA+ positively selected. These receptors all come from a man between 18 and 35 years old in good health.

The J gene is TRBJ2-2, the V gene TRBV6-5, with D perhaps being TRBD1 or TRBD2 (6 bases each). Germline CDR1 MNHEY, CDR2 SVGAGI. Trimming took off 6 bases at V and 1 base at J, with 9 bases between the two ends. This CDR3 is 14 amino acids long. In DNA, the CDR3 is TGTGCCAGCAGGGAGGGGGGGAACACCGGGGAGCTGTTTTTT. The encoded protein is CASREGGNTGELFF.

The V gene is TRBV7-9, the J gene TRBJ1-1, with D possibly TRBD1 on 5 matching bases. In germline, CDR1 is SEHNR, CDR2 FQNEAQ (reference sequence). With 1 base removed from V and 3 bases from J, the gap between germline ends came to 9 bases. The CDR3 contains 14 residues. Written as DNA, the CDR3 is TGTGCCAGCAGCTTAGGGCTAGGGGACACTGAAGCTTTCTTT. Translating it yields CASSLGLGDTEAFF.

The V gene is TRBV7-2, the J gene TRBJ2-7, with D possibly called TRBD1 or TRBD2 (6 bases each). Germline V lookup: CDR1 SGHTA, CDR2 FQGNSA. Trimming left V 3 bases short and J 4 bases short, with 13 bases between. The CDR3 is 14 amino acids. CDR3 protein: CASSFLGGGYEQYF. The CDR3 region has the DNA TGTGCCAGCAGCTTCCTCGGGGGCGGGTACGAGCAGTACTTC. Looking up the rest from reference TRBV7-2 and TRBJ2-7 gives the full variable domain: GAGVSQSPSNKVTEKGKDVELRCDPISGHTALYWYRQSLGQGLEFLIYFQGNSAPDKSGLPSDRFSAERTGGSVSTLTIQRTQQEDSAVYLCASSFLGGGYEQYFGPGTRLTVT.

This CDR3 is CASSRGQSANYGYTF. The CDR3 coding sequence is TGTGCCAGCAGCCGGGGACAGAGCGCTAACTATGGCTACACCTTC. The chain joins TRBV7-2 to TRBJ1-2; TRBD1 agrees at 7 bases. Losses at the gene ends were 5 bases for V and 0 bases for J; bases not matched to a gene: 6. Germline assignment: CDR1 SGHTA and CDR2 FQGNSA. This CDR3 comprises 15 residues.

The chain carries TRBV30 and TRBJ2-2; 8 bases fit TRBD1. V trimming: 6 bases; J trimming: 0 bases; junction bases outside the gene matches: 12. CDR3 length: 17 residues. Germline CDR1 is GTSNPN and CDR2 is SVGIG (reference sequence). This CDR3 reads CACAQGAFSPNTGELFF. CDR3 nucleotides: TGTGCCTGTGCCCAGGGGGCGTTTTCCCCGAACACCGGGGAGCTGTTTTTT.

The sample holds one count of this clone. The V gene is TRBV7-2, the J gene TRBJ2-2, with a weak D call TRBD2 (6 bases). CDR1 is SGHTA, CDR2 FQGNSA, per germline. The CDR3 totals 16 residues. With 5 bases removed from V and 1 base from J, the gap between germline ends came to 14 bases. In DNA form, the CDR3 reads TGTGCCAGCAGCAGGAGGGACCGAATGAACACCGGGGAGCTGTTTTTT. Translated, it gives CASSRRDRMNTGELFF.

The V gene is TRBV6-6, the J gene TRBJ2-5; no clear D gene. The CDR3 consists of 15 residues. The germline V and J ends were trimmed by 0 bases and 2 bases, with 10 bases remaining between them. In germline, CDR1 is MNHNY, CDR2 SVGAGI (reference sequence). For the CDR3, the DNA is TGTGCCAGCAGTTACTCAAGAACGGTTCAAGAGACCCAGTACTTC. This codes for CASSYSRTVQETQYF.

The J gene is TRBJ1-1, the V gene TRBV18; no clear D gene. V was cut by 3 bases and J by 1 base, with 12 bases left in between. The V gene's germline CDR1 is KGHSH and CDR2 LQKENI. CDR3 length: 15 amino acids. The CDR3 coding sequence is TGTGCCAGCTCACCGCAGGCATTAAGGAACACTGAAGCTTTCTTT. It encodes CASSPQALRNTEAFF.

This rearrangement joins TRBV7-3 to TRBJ2-6, with no clear D. Germline lookup yields CDR1 SGHTA and CDR2 FQGTGA. The CDR3 is 15 amino acids. V lost 5 bases and J lost 0, with 8 bases in between. The CDR3 loop reads CASSNSRSGANVLTF. The CDR3 DNA reads as TGTGCCAGCAGCAACAGCCGCTCTGGGGCCAACGTCCTGACTTTC.

This sequence joins TRBV10-3 and TRBJ2-1; 8 nucleotides match TRBD1. The ends lost 5 bases at V and 0 bases at J; junction bases unmatched: 3. Germline CDR1 reads ENHRY; CDR2 reads SYGVKD. The CDR3 totals 15 residues. CDR3 bases: TGTGCCATCAGTAGGGGGACAGGCTCCTACAATGAGCAGTTCTTC. Translating it yields CAISRGTGSYNEQFF.

This clone was picked up one time. The gene calls are TRBV4-3 and TRBJ2-3; 12 bases line up with TRBD2. V trimming: 0 bases; J trimming: 6 bases; junction bases outside the gene matches: 4. The CDR3 sequence is 16 residues long. CDR1 is LGHNA, CDR2 YSLEER, per germline. The CDR3 is CASSQEPSGRGDTQYF. The CDR3 DNA reads as TGCGCCAGCAGCCAAGAACCTAGCGGGAGGGGGGATACGCAGTATTTT.

The CDR3 region is CASSEPGALAKNIQYF. CDR3 bases: TGTGCCAGCAGTGAACCAGGAGCTCTAGCCAAAAACATTCAGTACTTC. The rearrangement joins TRBV6-1 to TRBJ2-4, with D hard to call. The CDR3 length is 16 residues. The germline gives CDR1 MNHNS, CDR2 SASEGT. Deletions cut 2 bases from V and 0 bases from J, with 11 bases between.

CDR3 protein: CAWSSGVPYEQYF. In DNA form, the CDR3 reads TGTGCCTGGAGTTCAGGAGTCCCCTACGAGCAGTACTTC. This chain uses TRBV30 with TRBJ2-7; unclear D gene. CDR3 length: 13 amino acids. The ends were cut back, 2 bases at V and 2 bases at J, with 10 bases in the middle. Germline V gene data show CDR1 as GTSNPN and CDR2 as SVGIG (reference sequence).

The chain couples TRBV30 to TRBJ2-5, with D tentatively TRBD1 or TRBD2 (6 bases each). Trimming took 3 bases from V and 4 from J, leaving 12 bases between them. The CDR3 runs 13 residues. Germline loops: CDR1 GTSNPN, CDR2 SVGIG (reference sequence). The CDR3 reads CAWRWRGAETQYF. The DNA for the CDR3 is TGTGCCTGGAGGTGGAGGGGGGCAGAGACCCAGTACTTC.

The chain links TRBV7-2 to TRBJ2-1; D is uncertain. CDR3 length: 13 residues. Germline V gene lookup returns CDR1 SGHTA and CDR2 FQGNSA. Deletions cut 5 bases from V and 7 bases from J, with 12 bases between. CDR3 DNA sequence: TGTGCCAGCAGCACTTGGATTTGGAATGAGCAGTTCTTC. It is translated as CASSTWIWNEQFF.

The chain combines TRBV30 with TRBJ1-2, with a tentative D call TRBD1 (5 bases). Between the trimmed V and J ends, which lost 5 bases and 3 bases, there was a span of 13 bases. The CDR3 loop spans 13 amino acids. Germline values: CDR1 GTSNPN, CDR2 SVGIG (reference sequence). The CDR3 nucleotides read TGTGCCTGGTCCCCGGGGACCCACTATGGCTACACCTTC. Its protein is CAWSPGTHYGYTF.

The rearrangement joins TRBV6-6 to TRBJ2-5; 7 bases are a match to TRBD1. Germline loops: CDR1 MNHNY, CDR2 SVGAGI (reference sequence). The CDR3 extends over 15 amino acids. V lost 6 bases to trimming and J lost 3 bases; unmatched junction nucleotides: 10. The CDR3 loop is CASRLQGVEKETQYF. The CDR3 coding sequence is TGTGCCAGCAGACTCCAGGGGGTAGAGAAAGAGACCCAGTACTTC.

The chain recombines TRBV7-8 with TRBJ1-6; 7 positions agree with TRBD1. The CDR3 runs 15 residues. With V trimmed by 2 bases and J by 9 bases, 7 bases remained unmatched. Looked up from germline, CDR1 is SGHVS and CDR2 is FQNEAQ. The CDR3 here is CASSLKGAPPSPLHF. CDR3 coding DNA: TGTGCCAGCAGCTTAAAGGGGGCTCCCCCTTCACCCCTCCACTTT.